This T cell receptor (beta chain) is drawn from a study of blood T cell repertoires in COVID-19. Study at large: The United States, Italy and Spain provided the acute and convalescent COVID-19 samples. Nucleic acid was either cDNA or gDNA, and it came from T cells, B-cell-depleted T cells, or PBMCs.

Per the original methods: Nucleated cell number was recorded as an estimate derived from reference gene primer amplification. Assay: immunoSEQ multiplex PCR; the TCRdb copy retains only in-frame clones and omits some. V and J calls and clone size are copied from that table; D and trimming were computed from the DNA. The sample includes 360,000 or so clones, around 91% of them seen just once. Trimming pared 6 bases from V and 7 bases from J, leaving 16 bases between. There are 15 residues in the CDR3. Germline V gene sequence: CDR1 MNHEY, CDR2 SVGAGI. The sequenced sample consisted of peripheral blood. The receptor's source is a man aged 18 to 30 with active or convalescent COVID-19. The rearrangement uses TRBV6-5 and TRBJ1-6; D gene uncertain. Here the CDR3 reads CASRGLGAGNSPLHF. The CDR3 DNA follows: TGTGCCAGCAGAGGCCTGGGCGCGGGGAATTCACCCCTCCACTTT.